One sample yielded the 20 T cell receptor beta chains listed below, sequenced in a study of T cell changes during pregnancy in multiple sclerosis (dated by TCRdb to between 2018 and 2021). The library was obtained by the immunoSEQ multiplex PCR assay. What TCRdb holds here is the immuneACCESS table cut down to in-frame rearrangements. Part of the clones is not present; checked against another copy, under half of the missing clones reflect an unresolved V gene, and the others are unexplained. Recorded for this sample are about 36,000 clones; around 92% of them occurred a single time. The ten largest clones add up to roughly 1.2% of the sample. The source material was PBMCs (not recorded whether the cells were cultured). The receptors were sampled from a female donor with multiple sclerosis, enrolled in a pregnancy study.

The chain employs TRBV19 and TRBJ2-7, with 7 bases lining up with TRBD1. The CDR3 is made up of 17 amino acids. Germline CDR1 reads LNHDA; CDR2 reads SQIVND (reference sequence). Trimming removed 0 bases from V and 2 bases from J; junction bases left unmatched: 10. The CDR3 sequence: CASSIDGRTGGPYEQYF. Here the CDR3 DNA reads TGTGCCAGTAGTATAGATGGCAGGACAGGCGGCCCCTACGAGCAGTACTTC.

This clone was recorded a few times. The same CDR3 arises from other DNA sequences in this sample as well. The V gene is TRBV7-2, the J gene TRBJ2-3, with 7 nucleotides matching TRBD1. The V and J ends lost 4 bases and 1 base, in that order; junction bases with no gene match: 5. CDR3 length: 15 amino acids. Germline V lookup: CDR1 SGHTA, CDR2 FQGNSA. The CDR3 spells CASSSTGVGTDTQYF. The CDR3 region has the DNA TGTGCCAGCAGCTCTACAGGGGTTGGCACAGATACGCAGTATTTT.

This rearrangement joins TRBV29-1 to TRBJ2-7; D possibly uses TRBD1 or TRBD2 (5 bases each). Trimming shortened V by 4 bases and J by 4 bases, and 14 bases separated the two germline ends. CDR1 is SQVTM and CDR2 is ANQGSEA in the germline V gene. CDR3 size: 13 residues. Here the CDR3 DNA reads TGCAGCGTTGGAGGGACGGCATCTTACGAGCAGTACTTC. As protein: CSVGGTASYEQYF.

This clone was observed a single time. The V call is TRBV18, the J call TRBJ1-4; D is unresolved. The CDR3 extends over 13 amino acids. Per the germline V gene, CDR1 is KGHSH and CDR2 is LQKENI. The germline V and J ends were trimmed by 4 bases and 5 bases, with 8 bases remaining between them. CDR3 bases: TGTGCCAGCTCACTTGACCAGAATGAAAAACTGTTTTTT. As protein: CASSLDQNEKLFF.

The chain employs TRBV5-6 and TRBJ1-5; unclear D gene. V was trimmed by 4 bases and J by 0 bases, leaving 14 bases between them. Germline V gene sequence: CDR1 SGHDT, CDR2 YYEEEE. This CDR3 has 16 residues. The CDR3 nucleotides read TGTGCCAGCAGCGCCGGGAGGACTGGTAGCAATCAGCCCCAGCATTTT. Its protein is CASSAGRTGSNQPQHF.

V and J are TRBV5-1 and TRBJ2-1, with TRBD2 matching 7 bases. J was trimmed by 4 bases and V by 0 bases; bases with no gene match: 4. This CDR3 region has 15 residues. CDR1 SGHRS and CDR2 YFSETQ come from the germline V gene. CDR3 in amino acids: CASSLAASGYNEQFF. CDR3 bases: TGCGCCAGCAGCTTGGCTGCTAGCGGATACAATGAGCAGTTCTTC.

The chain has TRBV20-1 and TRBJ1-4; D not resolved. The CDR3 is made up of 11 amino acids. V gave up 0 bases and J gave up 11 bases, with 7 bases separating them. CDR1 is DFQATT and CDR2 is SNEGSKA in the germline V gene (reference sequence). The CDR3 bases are TGCAGTGCTAGAGAAGAAGGGAAACTGTTTTTT. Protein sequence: CSAREEGKLFF.

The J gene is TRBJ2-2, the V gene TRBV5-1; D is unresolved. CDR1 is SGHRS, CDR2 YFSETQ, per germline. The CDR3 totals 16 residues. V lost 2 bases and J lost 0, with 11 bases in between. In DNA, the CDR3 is TGCGCCAGCAGCTTTATAGTAACAACGAACACCGGGGAGCTGTTTTTT. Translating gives CASSFIVTTNTGELFF.

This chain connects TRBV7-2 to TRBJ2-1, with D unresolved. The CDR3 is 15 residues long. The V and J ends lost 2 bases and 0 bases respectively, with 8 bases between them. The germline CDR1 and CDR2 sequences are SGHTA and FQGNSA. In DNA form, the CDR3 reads TGTGCCAGCAGCTTATGGCCGAGCTCCTACAATGAGCAGTTCTTC. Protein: CASSLWPSSYNEQFF.

This CDR3 reads CASSSEIRREQYF. For the CDR3, the DNA is TGTGCCAGCAGCTCCGAAATCCGACGCGAGCAGTACTTC. The chain carries TRBV11-2 and TRBJ2-7; D not certain. With 4 bases removed from V and 6 bases from J, the gap between germline ends came to 13 bases. The CDR3 has 13 amino acids. Germline CDR1 SGHAT, CDR2 FQNNGV.

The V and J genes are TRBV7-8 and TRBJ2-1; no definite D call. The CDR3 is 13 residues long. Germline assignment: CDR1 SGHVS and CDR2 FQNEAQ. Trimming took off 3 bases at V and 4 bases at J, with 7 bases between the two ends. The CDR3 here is CASSLSEYNEQFF. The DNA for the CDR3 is TGTGCCAGCAGCTTGTCAGAGTACAATGAGCAGTTCTTC. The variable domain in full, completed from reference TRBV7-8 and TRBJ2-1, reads GAGVSQSPRYKVAKRGQDVALRCDPISGHVSLFWYQQALGQGPEFLTYFQNEAQLDKSGLPSDRFFAERPEGSVSTLKIQRTQQEDSAVYLCASSLSEYNEQFFGPGTRLTVL.

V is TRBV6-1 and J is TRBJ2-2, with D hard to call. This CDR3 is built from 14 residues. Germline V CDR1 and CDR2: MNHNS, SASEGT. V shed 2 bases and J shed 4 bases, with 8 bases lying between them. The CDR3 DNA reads TGTGCCAGCAGTGAACGGCTTGTCACCGGGGAGCTGTTTTTT. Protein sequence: CASSERLVTGELFF.

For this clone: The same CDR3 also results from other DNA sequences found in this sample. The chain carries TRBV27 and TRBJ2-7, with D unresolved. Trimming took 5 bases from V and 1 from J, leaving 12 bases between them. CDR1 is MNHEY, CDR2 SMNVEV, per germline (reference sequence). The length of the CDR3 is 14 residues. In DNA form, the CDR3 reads TGTGCCAGCAGTATAAGAGCCTCTTCCTACGAGCAGTACTTC. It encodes CASSIRASSYEQYF.

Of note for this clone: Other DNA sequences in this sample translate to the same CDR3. The DNA of the CDR3 is TGTGCCAGCAGCTTAGAGAGGTTGGGCTACACCTTC. Protein sequence: CASSLERLGYTF. V and J are TRBV7-9 and TRBJ1-2; D ambiguous. Germline lookup yields CDR1 SEHNR and CDR2 FQNEAQ (reference sequence). V lost 1 base to trimming and J lost 8 bases, with 8 bases between them. The CDR3 runs 12 residues.

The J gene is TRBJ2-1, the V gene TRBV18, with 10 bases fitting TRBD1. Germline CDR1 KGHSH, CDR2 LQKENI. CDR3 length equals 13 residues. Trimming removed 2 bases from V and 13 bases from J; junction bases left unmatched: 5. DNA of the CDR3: TGTGCCAGCTCACCAGAGGACAGGGGGTCTCAGTTCTTC. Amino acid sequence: CASSPEDRGSQFF.

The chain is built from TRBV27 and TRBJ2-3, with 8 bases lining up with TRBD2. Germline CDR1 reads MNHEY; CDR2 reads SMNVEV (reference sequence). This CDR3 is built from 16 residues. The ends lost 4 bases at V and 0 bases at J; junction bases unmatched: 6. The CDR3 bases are TGTGCCAGCAGTTACCGAGCGGGAGTTAGCACAGATACGCAGTATTTT. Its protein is CASSYRAGVSTDTQYF.

The CDR3 here is CASSIGLAVYNEQFF. The CDR3 DNA follows: TGTGCCAGTAGTATCGGACTAGCGGTCTACAATGAGCAGTTCTTC. The chain links TRBV19 to TRBJ2-1, with TRBD2 matching 10 bases. The CDR3 length is 15 residues. Germline values: CDR1 LNHDA, CDR2 SQIVND (reference sequence). V shed 3 bases and J 3 bases; nucleotides not matched to a gene: 2.

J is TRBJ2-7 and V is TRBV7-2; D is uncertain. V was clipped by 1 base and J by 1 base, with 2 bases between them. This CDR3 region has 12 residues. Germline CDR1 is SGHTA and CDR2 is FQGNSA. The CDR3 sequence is CASSLGSYEQYF. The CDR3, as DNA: TGTGCCAGCAGCTTAGGATCCTACGAGCAGTACTTC.

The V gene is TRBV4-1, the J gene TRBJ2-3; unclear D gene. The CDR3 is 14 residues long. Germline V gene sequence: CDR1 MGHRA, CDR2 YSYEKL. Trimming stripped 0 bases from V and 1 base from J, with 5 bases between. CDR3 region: CASSQELGTDTQYF. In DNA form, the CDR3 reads TGCGCCAGCAGCCAAGAATTGGGCACAGATACGCAGTATTTT.

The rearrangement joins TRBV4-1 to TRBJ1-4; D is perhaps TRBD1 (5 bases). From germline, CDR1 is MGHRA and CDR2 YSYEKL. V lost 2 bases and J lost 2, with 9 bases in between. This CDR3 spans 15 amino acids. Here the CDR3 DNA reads TGCGCCAGCAGCCAAATGGGACCTACTAATGAAAAACTGTTTTTT. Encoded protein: CASSQMGPTNEKLFF.